The present T cell receptor beta chain was sequenced within a study of blood T cells in healthy people across ages. Total RNA was extracted at no less than 5.5 micrograms per sample. Germline loops: CDR1 PRHDT, CDR2 FYEKMQ (reference sequence). The germline V and J ends were trimmed by 0 bases and 4 bases, with 12 bases remaining between them. The CDR3 runs to 15 residues. General study points: Both higher diversity and more naive CD4+ cells marked long-lived donors when set against aged donors.

Alongside a J-beta primer mix, a sample-barcoded 5' primer served in a second PCR lasting roughly 6 to 11 cycles. TCRdb reprocessed the 5' RACE reads with MiXCR, giving one entry per CDR3 protein. The data show 890,000 or so distinct CDR3 sequences, 55% to 65% seen once. Comment on this clonotype: The antigen is unknown.

The sequencing input was blood. This chain joins TRBV13 and TRBJ2-5; the D gene could be TRBD1 or TRBD2 (5 bases each). This clonotype originated in a man younger than 45 in good health. CDR3 residues: CASSLGHGTGETQYF. The CDR3, as DNA: TGTGCCAGCAGCTTAGGCCATGGGACCGGAGAGACCCAGTACTTC. The full variable domain, completed using reference TRBV13 and TRBJ2-5, is AAGVIQSPRHLIKEKRETATLKCYPIPRHDTVYWYQQGPGQDPQFLISFYEKMQSDKGSIPDRFSAQQFSDYHSELNMSSLELGDSALYFCASSLGHGTGETQYFGPGTRLLVL.